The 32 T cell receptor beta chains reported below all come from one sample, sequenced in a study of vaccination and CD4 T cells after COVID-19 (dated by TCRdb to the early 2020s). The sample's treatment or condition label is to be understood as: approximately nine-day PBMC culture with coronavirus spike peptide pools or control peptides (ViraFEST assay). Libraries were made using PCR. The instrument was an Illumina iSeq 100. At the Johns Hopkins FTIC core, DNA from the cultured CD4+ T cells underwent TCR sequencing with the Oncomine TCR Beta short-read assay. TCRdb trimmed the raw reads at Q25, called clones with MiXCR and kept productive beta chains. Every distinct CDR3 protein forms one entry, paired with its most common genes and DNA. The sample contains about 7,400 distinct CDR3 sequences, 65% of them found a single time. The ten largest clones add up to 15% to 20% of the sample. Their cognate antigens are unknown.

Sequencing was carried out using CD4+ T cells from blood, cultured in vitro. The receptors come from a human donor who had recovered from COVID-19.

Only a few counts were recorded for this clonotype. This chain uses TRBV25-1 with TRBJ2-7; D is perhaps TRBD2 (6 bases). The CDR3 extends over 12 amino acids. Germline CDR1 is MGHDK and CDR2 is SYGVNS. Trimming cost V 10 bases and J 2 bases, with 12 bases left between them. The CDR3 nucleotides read TGTGCCACCTCCGGGGGTACCTACGAGCAGTACTTC. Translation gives CATSGGTYEQYF.

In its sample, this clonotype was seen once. CDR3 in DNA: TGTGCCAGCACAACTGCTCCGCGGACGATCACTGAAGCTTTCTTT. Translating gives CASTTAPRTITEAFF. This sequence joins TRBV6-1 and TRBJ1-1, with D hard to call. Trimming cost V 7 bases and J 4 bases, with 19 bases left between them. The CDR3 spans 15 residues. Germline CDR1 and CDR2: MNHNS and SASEGT.

CDR3 in amino acids: CSARDLGTYSRSNTGELFF. Written as DNA, the CDR3 is TGCAGTGCTAGAGATCTCGGGACCTATAGCCGATCGAACACCGGGGAGCTGTTTTTT. This chain links TRBV20-1 with TRBJ2-2, with D perhaps assigned TRBD1 or TRBD2 (5 bases each). V lost 0 bases, J lost 0 bases, and 20 bases lay in between. The germline V gene encodes CDR1 DFQATT and CDR2 SNEGSKA (reference sequence). The CDR3 length is 19 residues.

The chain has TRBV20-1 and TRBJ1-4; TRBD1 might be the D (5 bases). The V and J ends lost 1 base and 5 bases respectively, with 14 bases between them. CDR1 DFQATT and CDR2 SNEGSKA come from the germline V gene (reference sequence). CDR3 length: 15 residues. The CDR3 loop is CSARGSGGKNEKLFF. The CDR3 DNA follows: TGCAGTGCTAGAGGTTCGGGGGGGAAAAATGAAAAACTGTTTTTT.

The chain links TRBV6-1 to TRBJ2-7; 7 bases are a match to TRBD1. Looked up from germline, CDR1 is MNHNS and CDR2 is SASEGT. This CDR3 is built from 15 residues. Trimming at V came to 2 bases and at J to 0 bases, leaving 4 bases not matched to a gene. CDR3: CASSEWGQSSYEQYF. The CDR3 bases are TGTGCCAGCAGTGAATGGGGACAGAGCTCCTACGAGCAGTACTTC.

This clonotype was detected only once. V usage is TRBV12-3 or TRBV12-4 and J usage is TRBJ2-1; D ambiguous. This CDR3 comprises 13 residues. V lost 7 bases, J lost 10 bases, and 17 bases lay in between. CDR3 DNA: TGTGCCAGCACCGGTACCCCCGTCGGGGAGCAGTTCTTC. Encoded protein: CASTGTPVGEQFF.

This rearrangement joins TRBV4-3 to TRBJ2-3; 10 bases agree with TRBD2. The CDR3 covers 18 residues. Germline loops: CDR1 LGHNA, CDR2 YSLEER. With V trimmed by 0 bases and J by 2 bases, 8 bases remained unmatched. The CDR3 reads CASSQEADSGRYTDTQYF. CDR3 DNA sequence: TGCGCCAGCAGCCAAGAGGCCGATAGCGGGAGGTACACAGATACGCAGTATTTT.

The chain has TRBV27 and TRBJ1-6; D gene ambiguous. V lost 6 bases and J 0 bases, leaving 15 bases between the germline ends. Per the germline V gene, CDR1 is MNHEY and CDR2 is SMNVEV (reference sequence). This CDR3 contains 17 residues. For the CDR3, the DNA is TGTGCCAGCAGGGCCCAGGCGGCGAGCTCCTATAATTCACCCCTCCACTTT. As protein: CASRAQAASSYNSPLHF.

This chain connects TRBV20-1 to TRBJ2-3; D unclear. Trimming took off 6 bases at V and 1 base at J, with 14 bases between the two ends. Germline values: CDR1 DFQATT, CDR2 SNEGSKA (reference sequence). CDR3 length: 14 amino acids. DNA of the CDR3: TGCAGTGCCTCCCCCCCCTTCGGCACAGATACGCAGTATTTT. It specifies CSASPPFGTDTQYF.

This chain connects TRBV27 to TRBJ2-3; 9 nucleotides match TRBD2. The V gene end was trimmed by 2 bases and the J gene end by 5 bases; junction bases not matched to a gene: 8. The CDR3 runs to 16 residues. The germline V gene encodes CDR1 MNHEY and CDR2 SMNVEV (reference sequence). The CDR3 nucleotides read TGTGCCAGCAGTTTAAATAGCGGGAGCTTACAAGATACGCAGTATTTT. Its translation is CASSLNSGSLQDTQYF.

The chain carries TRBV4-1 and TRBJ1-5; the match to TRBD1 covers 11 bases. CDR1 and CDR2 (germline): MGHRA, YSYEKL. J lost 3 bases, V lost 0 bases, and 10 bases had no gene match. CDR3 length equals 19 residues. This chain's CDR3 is CASSQESAGTGGNNQPQHF. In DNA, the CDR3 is TGCGCCAGCAGCCAAGAATCCGCCGGGACAGGGGGGAACAATCAGCCCCAGCATTTT.

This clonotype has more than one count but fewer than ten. Here the CDR3 reads CASSSDGDSRYNEQFF. The DNA for the CDR3 is TGTGCCAGTAGCTCCGACGGGGACTCAAGATACAATGAGCAGTTCTTC. The rearrangement links TRBV19 to TRBJ2-1, with a possible D match to TRBD2 (6 bases). Per germline, CDR1 LNHDA and CDR2 SQIVND (reference sequence). V lost 6 bases and J 4 bases, leaving 19 bases between the germline ends. The CDR3 runs 16 residues. Full variable domain (outside the CDR3, taken from reference TRBV19 and TRBJ2-1): DGGITQSPKYLFRKEGQNVTLSCEQNLNHDAMYWYRQDPGQGLRLIYYSQIVNDFQKGDIAEGYSVSREKKESFPLTVTSAQKNPTAFYLCASSSDGDSRYNEQFFGPGTRLTVL.

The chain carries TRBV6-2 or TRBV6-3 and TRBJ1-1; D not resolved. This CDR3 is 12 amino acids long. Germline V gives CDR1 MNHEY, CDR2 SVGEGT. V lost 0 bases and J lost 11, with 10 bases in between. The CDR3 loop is CASSYSMIGAFF. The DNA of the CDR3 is TGTGCCAGCAGTTACTCGATGATCGGGGCTTTCTTT.

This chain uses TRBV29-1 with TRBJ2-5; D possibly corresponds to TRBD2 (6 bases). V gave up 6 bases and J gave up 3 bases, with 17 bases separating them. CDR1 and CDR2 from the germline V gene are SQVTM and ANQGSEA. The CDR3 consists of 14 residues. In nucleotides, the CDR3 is TGCAGCGTGGACCCGGGACTTCTAAAAGAGACCCAGTACTTC. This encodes CSVDPGLLKETQYF.

The CDR3 DNA reads as TGTGCCAGCAGCCCAGTCCGGCTTAGCGCGGGACGTAGATTCTACGAGCAGTACTTC. Translated, it gives CASSPVRLSAGRRFYEQYF. The chain carries TRBV5-6 and TRBJ2-7; D is possibly TRBD2 (6 bases). Germline CDR1 SGHDT, CDR2 YYEEEE. V was pared by 4 bases and J by 3 bases, with 29 bases between. The length of the CDR3 is 19 residues. The full variable domain, in which reference TRBV5-6 and TRBJ2-7 provide the parts outside the CDR3, is DAGVTQSPTHLIKTRGQQVTLRCSPKSGHDTVSWYQQALGQGPQFIFQYYEEEERQRGNFPDRFSGHQFPNYSSELNVNALLLGDSALYLCASSPVRLSAGRRFYEQYFGPGTRLTVT.

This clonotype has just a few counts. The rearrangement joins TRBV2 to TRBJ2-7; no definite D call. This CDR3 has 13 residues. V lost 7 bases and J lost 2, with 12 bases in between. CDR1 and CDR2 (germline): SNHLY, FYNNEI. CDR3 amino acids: CASMRASPYEQYF. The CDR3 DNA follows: TGTGCCAGCATGCGAGCGTCGCCCTACGAGCAGTACTTC.

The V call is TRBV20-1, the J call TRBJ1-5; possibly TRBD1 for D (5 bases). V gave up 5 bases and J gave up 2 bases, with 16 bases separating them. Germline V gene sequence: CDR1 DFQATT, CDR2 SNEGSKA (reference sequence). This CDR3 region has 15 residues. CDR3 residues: CSAPSGGSGNQPQHF. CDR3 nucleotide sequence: TGCAGTGCTCCCTCCGGGGGGTCCGGCAATCAGCCCCAGCATTTT.

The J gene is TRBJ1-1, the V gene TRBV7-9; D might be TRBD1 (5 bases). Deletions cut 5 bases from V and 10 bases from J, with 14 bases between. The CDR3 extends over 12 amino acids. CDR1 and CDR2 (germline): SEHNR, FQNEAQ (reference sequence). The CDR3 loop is CASSEVGGVAFF. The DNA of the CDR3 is TGTGCCAGCAGCGAAGTGGGGGGAGTAGCTTTCTTT.

CDR3 protein: CASRNSSGRNTGELFF. The CDR3 nucleotides read TGCGCCAGCAGAAACTCTAGCGGGAGGAACACCGGGGAGCTGTTTTTT. V and J are TRBV5-1 and TRBJ2-2, with 10 bases identical to TRBD2. CDR3 size: 16 residues. Trimming took 5 bases from V and 1 from J; bases not matched to a gene: 5. Germline V gene sequence: CDR1 SGHRS, CDR2 YFSETQ.

CDR3 region: CATSARVGGSYEQYF. As DNA, the CDR3 is TGTGCCACCAGTGCCAGGGTGGGGGGGTCCTACGAGCAGTACTTC. The V gene is TRBV24-1, the J gene TRBJ2-7; the match to TRBD2 covers 7 bases. Germline trimming cut 5 bases from V and 1 base from J; bases unmatched to any gene: 7. Germline V CDR1 and CDR2: KGHDR, SFDVKD. The CDR3 runs 15 residues.

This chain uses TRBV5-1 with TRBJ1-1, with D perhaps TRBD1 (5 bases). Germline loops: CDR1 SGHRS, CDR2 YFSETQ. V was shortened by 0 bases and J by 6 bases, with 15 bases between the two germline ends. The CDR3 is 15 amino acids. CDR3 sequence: CASSLDGRVDPEAFF. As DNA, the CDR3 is TGCGCCAGCAGCTTGGACGGCAGGGTGGATCCTGAAGCTTTCTTT.

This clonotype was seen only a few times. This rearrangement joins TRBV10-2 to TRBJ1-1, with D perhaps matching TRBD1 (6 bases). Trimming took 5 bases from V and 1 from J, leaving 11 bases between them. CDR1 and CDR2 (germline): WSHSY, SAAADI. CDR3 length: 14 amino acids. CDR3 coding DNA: TGCGCCAGCAGTAAAATGACAGGGAACACTGAAGCTTTCTTT. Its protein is CASSKMTGNTEAFF.

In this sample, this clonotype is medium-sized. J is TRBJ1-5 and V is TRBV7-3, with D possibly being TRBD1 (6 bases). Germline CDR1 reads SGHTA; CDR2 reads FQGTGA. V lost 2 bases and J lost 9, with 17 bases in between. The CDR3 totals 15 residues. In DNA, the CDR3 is TGTGCCAGCAGCTTATTGGGGGGGCGCTTGTCGCCCCAGCATTTT. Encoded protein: CASSLLGGRLSPQHF.

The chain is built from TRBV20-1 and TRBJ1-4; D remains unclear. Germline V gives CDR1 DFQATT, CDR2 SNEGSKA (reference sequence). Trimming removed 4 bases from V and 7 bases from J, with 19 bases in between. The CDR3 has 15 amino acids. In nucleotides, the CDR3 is TGCAGTGCTATAGGCTTTCCCATGGGAGGTGAAAAACTGTTTTTT. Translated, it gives CSAIGFPMGGEKLFF.

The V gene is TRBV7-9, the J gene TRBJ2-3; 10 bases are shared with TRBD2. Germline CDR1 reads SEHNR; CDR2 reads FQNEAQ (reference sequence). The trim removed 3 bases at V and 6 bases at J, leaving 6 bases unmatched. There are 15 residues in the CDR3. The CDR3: CASSFSAGGPDTQYF. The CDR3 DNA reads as TGTGCCAGCAGCTTTTCAGCGGGAGGGCCCGATACGCAGTATTTT.

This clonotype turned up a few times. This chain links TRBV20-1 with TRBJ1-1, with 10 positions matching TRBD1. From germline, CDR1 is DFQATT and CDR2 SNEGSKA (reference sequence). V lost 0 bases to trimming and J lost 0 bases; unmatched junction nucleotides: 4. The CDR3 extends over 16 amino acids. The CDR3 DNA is TGCAGTGCTAGAGATTTTGGGACAGGGGTGAACACTGAAGCTTTCTTT. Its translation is CSARDFGTGVNTEAFF.

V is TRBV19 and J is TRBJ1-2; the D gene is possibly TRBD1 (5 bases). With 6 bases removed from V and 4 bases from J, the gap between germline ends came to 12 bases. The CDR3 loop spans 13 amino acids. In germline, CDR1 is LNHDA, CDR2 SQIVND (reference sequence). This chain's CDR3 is CASSHGTAYGYTF. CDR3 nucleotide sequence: TGTGCCAGTAGCCACGGGACTGCCTATGGCTACACCTTC.

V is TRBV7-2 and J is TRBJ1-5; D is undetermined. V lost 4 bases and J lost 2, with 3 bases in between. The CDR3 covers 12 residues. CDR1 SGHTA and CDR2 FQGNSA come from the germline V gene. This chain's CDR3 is CASSSRNQPQHF. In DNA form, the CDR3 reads TGTGCCAGCAGCTCCCGCAATCAGCCCCAGCATTTT.

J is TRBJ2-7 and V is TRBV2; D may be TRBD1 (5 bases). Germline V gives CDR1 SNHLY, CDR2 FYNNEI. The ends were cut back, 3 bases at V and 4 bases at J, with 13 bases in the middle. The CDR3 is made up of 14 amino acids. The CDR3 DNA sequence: TGTGCCAGCAGTGATCTCAGGGTCGTTTACGAGCAGTACTTC. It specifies CASSDLRVVYEQYF.

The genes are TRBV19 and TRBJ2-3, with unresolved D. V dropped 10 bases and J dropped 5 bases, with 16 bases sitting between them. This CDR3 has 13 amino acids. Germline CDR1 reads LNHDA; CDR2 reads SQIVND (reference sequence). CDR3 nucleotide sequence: TGTGCCACCAAAAGCACAACGGTAGATACGCAGTATTTT. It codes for CATKSTTVDTQYF.

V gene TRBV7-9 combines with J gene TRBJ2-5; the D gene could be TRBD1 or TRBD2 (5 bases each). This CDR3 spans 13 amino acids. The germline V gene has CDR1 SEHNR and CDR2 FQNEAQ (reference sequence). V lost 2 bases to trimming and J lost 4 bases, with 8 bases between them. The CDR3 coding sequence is TGTGCCAGCAGCTTACCGGGACCAGAGACCCAGTACTTC. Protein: CASSLPGPETQYF.

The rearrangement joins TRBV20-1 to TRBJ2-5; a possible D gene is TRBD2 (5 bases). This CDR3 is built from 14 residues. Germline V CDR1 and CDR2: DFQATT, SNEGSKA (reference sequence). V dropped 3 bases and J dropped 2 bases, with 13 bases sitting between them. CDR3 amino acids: CSASRRLGQETQYF. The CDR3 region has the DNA TGCAGTGCTAGCCGGAGGCTCGGGCAAGAGACCCAGTACTTC.